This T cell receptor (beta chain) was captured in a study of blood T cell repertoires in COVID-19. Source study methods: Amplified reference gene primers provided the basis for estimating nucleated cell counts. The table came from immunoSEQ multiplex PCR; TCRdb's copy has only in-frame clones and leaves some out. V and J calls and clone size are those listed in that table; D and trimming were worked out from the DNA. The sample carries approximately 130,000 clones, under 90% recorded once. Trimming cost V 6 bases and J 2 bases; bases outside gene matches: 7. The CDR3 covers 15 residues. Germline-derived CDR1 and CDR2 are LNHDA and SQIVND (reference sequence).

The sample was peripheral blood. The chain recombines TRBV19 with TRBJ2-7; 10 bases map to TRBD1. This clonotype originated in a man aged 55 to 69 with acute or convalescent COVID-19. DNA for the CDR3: TGTGCCAGTAGCCACCGGACAGGGGGACCCTACGAGCAGTACTTC. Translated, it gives CASSHRTGGPYEQYF.